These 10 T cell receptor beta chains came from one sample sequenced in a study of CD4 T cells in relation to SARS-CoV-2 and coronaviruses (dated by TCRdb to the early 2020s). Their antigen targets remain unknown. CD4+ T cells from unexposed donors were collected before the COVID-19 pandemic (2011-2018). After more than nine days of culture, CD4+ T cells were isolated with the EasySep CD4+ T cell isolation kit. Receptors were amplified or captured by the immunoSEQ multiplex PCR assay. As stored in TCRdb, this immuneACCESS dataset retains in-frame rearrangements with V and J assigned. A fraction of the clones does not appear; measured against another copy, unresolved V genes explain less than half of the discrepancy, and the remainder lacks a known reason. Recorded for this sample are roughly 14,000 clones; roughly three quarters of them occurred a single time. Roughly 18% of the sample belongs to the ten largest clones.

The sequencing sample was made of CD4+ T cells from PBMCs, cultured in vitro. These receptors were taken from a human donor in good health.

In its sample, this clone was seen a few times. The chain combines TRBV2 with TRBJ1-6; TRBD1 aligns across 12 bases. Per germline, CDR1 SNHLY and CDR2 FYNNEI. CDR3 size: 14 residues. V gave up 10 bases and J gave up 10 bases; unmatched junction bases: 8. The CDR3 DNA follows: TGTGCCATCAACTCCGGGACAGGGGGCTCACCCCTCCACTTT. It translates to CAINSGTGGSPLHF.

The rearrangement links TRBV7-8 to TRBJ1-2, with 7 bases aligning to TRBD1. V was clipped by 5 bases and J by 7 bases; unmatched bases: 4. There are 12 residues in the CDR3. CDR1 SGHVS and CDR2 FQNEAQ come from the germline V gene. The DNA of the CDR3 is TGTGCCAGCAGCGAGGGGGCTTTTGGCTACACCTTC. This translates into CASSEGAFGYTF.

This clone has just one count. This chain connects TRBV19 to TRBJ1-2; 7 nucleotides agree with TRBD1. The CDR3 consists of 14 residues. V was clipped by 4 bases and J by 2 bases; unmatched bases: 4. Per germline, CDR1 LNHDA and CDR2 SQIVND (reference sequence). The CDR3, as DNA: TGTGCCAGTAGTAGGGACAGTGCAAACTATGGCTACACCTTC. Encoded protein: CASSRDSANYGYTF.

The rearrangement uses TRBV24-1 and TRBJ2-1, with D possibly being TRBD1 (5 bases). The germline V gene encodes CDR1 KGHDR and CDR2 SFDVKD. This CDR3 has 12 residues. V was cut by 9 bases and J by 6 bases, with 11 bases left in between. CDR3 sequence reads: CATEAGSNEQFF. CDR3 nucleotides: TGTGCCACCGAAGCAGGGTCCAATGAGCAGTTCTTC.

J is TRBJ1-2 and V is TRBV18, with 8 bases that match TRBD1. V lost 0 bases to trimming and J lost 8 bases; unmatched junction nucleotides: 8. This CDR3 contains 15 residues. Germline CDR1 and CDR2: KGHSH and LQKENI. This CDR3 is CASSPPSGGLKGYTF. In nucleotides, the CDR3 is TGTGCCAGCTCACCACCGTCAGGGGGCCTGAAGGGCTACACCTTC.

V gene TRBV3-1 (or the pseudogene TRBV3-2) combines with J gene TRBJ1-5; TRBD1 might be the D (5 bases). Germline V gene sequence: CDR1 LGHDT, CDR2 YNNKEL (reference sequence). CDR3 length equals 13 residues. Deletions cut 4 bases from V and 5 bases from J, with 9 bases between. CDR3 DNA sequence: TGTGCCAGCAGCCCAGGGACTGATCAGCCCCAGCATTTT. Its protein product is CASSPGTDQPQHF.

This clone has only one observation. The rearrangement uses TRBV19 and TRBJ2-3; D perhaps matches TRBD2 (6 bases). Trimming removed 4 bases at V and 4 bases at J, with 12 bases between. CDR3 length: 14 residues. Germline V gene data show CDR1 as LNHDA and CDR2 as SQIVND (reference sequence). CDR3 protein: CASSSGAYADTQYF. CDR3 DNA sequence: TGTGCCAGTAGTAGCGGGGCCTACGCAGATACGCAGTATTTT.

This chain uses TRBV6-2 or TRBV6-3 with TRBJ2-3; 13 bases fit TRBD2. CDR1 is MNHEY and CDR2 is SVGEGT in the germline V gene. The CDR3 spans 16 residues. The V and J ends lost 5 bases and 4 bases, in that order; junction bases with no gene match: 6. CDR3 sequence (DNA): TGTGCCAGCAGTACCCGGACTAGCGGGAGCCCAGATACGCAGTATTTT. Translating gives CASSTRTSGSPDTQYF.

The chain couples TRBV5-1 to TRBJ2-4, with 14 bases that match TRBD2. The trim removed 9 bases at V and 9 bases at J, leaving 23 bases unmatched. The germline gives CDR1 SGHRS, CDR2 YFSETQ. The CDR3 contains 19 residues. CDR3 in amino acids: CATSPGRGLAGDGGSIQYF. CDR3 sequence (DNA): TGCGCCACCTCTCCGGGACGGGGACTAGCGGGAGACGGGGGGAGCATTCAGTACTTC.

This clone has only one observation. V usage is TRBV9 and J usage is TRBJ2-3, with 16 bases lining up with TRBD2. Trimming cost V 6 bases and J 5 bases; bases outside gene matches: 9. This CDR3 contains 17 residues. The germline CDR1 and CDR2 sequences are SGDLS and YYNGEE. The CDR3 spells CASKPGLAGGPQDTQYF. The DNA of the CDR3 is TGTGCCAGCAAACCGGGACTAGCGGGAGGGCCGCAAGATACGCAGTATTTT.